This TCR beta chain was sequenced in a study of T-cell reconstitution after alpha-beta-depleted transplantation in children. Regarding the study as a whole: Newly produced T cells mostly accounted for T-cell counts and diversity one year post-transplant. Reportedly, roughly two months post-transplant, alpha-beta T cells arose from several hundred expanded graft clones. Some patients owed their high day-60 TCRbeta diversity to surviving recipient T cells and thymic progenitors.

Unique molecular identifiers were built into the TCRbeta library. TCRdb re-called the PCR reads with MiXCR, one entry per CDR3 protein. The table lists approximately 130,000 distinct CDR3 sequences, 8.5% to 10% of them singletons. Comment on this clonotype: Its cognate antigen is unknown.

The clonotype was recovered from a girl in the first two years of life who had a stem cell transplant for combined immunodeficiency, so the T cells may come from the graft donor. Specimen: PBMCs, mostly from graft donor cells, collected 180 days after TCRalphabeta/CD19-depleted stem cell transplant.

CDR3 sequence: CASSLGLAGAPIETQYF. CDR3 coding DNA: TGTGCCAGCAGCTTGGGACTAGCGGGGGCCCCCATCGAGACCCAGTACTTC. The chain combines TRBV7-9 with TRBJ2-5; TRBD2 aligns across 14 bases. V lost 3 bases and J lost 5; bases outside the gene matches: 8. Germline assignment: CDR1 SEHNR and CDR2 FQNEAQ (reference sequence). The CDR3 extends over 17 amino acids.